Below, 29 T cell receptor beta chains from the same sample are listed, as sequenced in a study of T cell clonality in common variable immunodeficiency. TCRdb keeps only in-frame clones here, not all; method: immunoSEQ multiplex PCR. The repertoire yields under 45,000 clones, none seen only once; the top ten contain under 1.5%. Sequencing was performed on peripheral blood mononuclear cells. These TCRs come from a person aged 18 to 75 in good health.

This clone was counted many times. The read terminates 3 residues ahead of where the CDR3 ends, so the germline J gene completes it. V is TRBV6-1 and J is TRBJ2-7, with D uncertain. The V end was cut by 3 bases, the J end by 0 bases, with 9 bases between. CDR1 MNHNS and CDR2 SASEGT come from the germline V gene. CDR3 length equals 14 residues. Here the CDR3 reads CASSDGPTSYEQYF. The DNA read from the CDR3 is TGTGCCAGCAGTGATGGGCCCACCTCCTACGAG.

In this sample, this clone turned up many times. One end of the junction does not line up with germline, which may come from a read error. Coverage ceases 3 residues before the CDR3 finishes, and the germline J gene fills in the end. This rearrangement joins TRBV6-1 to TRBJ2-3, with D perhaps matching TRBD1 (6 bases). This CDR3 spans 17 amino acids. The germline gives CDR1 MNHNS, CDR2 SASEGT. The CDR3 bases that were read are TGTGCCAGCAGGGAAGGGGGTTTCTGGACTAGCACAGATACG. Translating gives CASREGGFWTSTDT. The complete CDR3 protein is CASREGGFWTSTDTQYF.

This clone was seen many times. Read sequence stops 3 residues before the CDR3 end, and the germline J gene provides the missing end. V usage is TRBV7-3 and J usage is TRBJ2-7; D is undetermined. The CDR3 has 13 residues. V shed 1 base and J shed 6 bases, with 10 bases lying between them. Germline V gene lookup returns CDR1 SGHTA and CDR2 FQGTGA. CDR3 bases read: TGTGCCAGCAGCTTAAGCTCGGTTGGCGAG. Amino acid sequence: CASSLSSVGE. The complete CDR3 reads CASSLSSVGEQYF.

The sample holds many counts of this clone. From the germline J gene comes the end of the CDR3, since the read stops 3 residues before it. The V gene is TRBV5-4, the J gene TRBJ1-2, with TRBD1 as a possible D gene (5 bases). This CDR3 contains 15 residues. The germline V gene has CDR1 SGHNT and CDR2 YYREEE (reference sequence). V lost 5 bases, J lost 4 bases, and 18 bases lay in between. Partial CDR3 DNA: TGTGCCAGCAGGAGTCAGGGAGCGTTAGGCTATGGC. The encoded protein is CASRSQGALGYG. The whole CDR3 is CASRSQGALGYGYTF. The full variable domain, rest sourced from reference TRBV5-4 and TRBJ1-2, is ETGVTQSPTHLIKTRGQQVTLRCSSQSGHNTVSWYQQALGQGPQFIFQYYREEENGRGNFPPRFSGLQFPNYSSELNVNALELDDSALYLCASRSQGALGYGYTFGSGTRLTVV.

This clone was recorded many times. The read is 3 residues too short to cover the CDR3 end, so that end is filled in from the germline J gene. The V call is TRBV7-8, the J call TRBJ2-5; 7 bases line up with TRBD1. This CDR3 comprises 14 residues. The V gene's germline CDR1 is SGHVS and CDR2 FQNEAQ. The V and J ends lost 2 bases and 2 bases, in that order; junction bases with no gene match: 2. Incomplete CDR3 DNA: TGTGCCAGCAGCTTACGCAGGGGGCAAGAGACC. Translation: CASSLRRGQET. The entire CDR3 protein is CASSLRRGQETQYF. The complete variable domain, with remaining parts taken from reference TRBV7-8 and TRBJ2-5, reads GAGVSQSPRYKVAKRGQDVALRCDPISGHVSLFWYQQALGQGPEFLTYFQNEAQLDKSGLPSDRFFAERPEGSVSTLKIQRTQQEDSAVYLCASSLRRGQETQYFGPGTRLLVL.

This clone appeared many times. The read halts 3 residues ahead of the CDR3 end, with the missing end drawn from the germline J gene. The chain joins TRBV5-1 to TRBJ2-1; 9 bases align to TRBD2. Germline trimming cut 5 bases from V and 0 bases from J; bases unmatched to any gene: 6. This CDR3 is 16 amino acids long. Per germline, CDR1 SGHRS and CDR2 YFSETQ. CDR3 DNA (partial): TGCGCCAGCAGAGGGCTAGCGGGAAACTCCTACAATGAG. It translates to CASRGLAGNSYNE. The full CDR3 protein reads CASRGLAGNSYNEQFF.

This clone was detected ten times or more. The missing CDR3 end, 3 residues past where the read stops, is filled in from the germline J gene. The J gene is TRBJ1-1, the V gene TRBV7-9; 12 bases are shared with TRBD1. This CDR3 has 15 residues. Germline values: CDR1 SEHNR, CDR2 FQNEAQ (reference sequence). CDR3: CASSPPRDRGLGAFF. CDR3 DNA (partial): TGTGCCAGCAGCCCACCCCGGGACAGGGGGCTAGGG. The whole variable domain, filled in from reference TRBV7-9 and TRBJ1-1, reads DTGVSQNPRHKITKRGQNVTFRCDPISEHNRLYWYRQTLGQGPEFLTYFQNEAQLEKSRLLSDRFSAERPKGSFSTLEIQRTEQGDSAMYLCASSPPRDRGLGAFFGQGTRLTVV.

This clone was recorded at least ten times. At one end the junction does not follow the germline gene, possibly because of a read error. The read finishes 3 residues shy of the CDR3 end, and the germline J gene is used to complete it. Other DNA sequences within the sample encode an identical CDR3. The chain is built from TRBV7-6 and TRBJ2-7; 9 nucleotides match TRBD2. The CDR3 loop spans 15 amino acids. The germline V gene encodes CDR1 SGHVS and CDR2 FNYEAQ. The DNA read from the CDR3 is TGTGCTAGCAGCCCAATAGCGGGAGCGGGTTACGAG. Its translation is CASSPIAGAGYE. The complete CDR3 reads CASSPIAGAGYEQYF.

This clone was counted ten times or more. From the germline J gene comes the end of the CDR3, since the read stops 3 residues before it. This rearrangement joins TRBV7-6 to TRBJ2-7; TRBD1 might be the D (6 bases). Germline V lookup: CDR1 SGHVS, CDR2 FNYEAQ. The CDR3 is 13 amino acids. The V end lost 0 bases, the J end lost 4 bases, and 7 bases lay between the germline ends. CDR3 loop: CASSLAQGYEQYF. The DNA read from the CDR3 is TGTGCCAGCAGCTTAGCGCAGGGGTACGAG.

This clone has ten or more counts. The CDR3 end lies 3 residues beyond the end of the read and is filled in from the germline J gene. The chain recombines TRBV6-2 or TRBV6-3 with TRBJ1-5; 10 bases match TRBD1. V lost 4 bases and J lost 1; bases outside the gene matches: 7. The CDR3 extends over 17 amino acids. The germline CDR1 and CDR2 sequences are MNHEY and SVGEGT. The CDR3 protein is CASSSDRGRRSNQPQHF. CDR3 bases read: TGTGCCAGCAGTTCCGACAGGGGGCGCCGGAGCAATCAGCCC.

The sample holds a few counts of this clone. With the read ending 3 residues before the CDR3 end, the germline J gene is used to fill in that end. The V and J genes are TRBV5-1 and TRBJ1-5, with TRBD1 as a possible D gene (6 bases). Germline V gives CDR1 SGHRS, CDR2 YFSETQ. V lost 4 bases and J lost 5, with 16 bases in between. The CDR3 is 15 residues long. The covered CDR3 bases are TGCGCCAGCAGCCCTACAACAGGGATGGATCAGCCC. Amino acid sequence: CASSPTTGMDQP. The CDR3 as a whole reads CASSPTTGMDQPQHF.

Many counts were recorded for this clone. The sequence runs out 3 residues before the end of the CDR3; the remainder is reconstructed from the germline J gene. J is TRBJ2-4 and V is TRBV14, with TRBD1 identical over 7 bases. The trim removed 1 base at V and 7 bases at J, leaving 4 bases unmatched. CDR1 and CDR2 (germline): SGHDN, FVKESK. There are 14 residues in the CDR3. The CDR3: CASSQGAGGNIQYF. The part of the CDR3 DNA that was read is TGTGCCAGCAGCCAAGGAGCAGGGGGTAACATT.

This clone was detected ten times or more. Read sequence stops 3 residues before the CDR3 end, and the germline J gene provides the missing end. The chain has TRBV5-6 and TRBJ2-7, with unresolved D. V lost 4 bases to trimming and J lost 4 bases, with 15 bases between them. Germline lookup yields CDR1 SGHDT and CDR2 YYEEEE. The CDR3 consists of 14 residues. CDR3 DNA, as far as it was read: TGTGCCAGCAGCCTGGCTGGCACCCCTTACGAG. This translates into CASSLAGTPYE. The entire CDR3 is CASSLAGTPYEQYF. Full variable domain (remainder filled in from reference TRBV5-6 and TRBJ2-7): DAGVTQSPTHLIKTRGQQVTLRCSPKSGHDTVSWYQQALGQGPQFIFQYYEEEERQRGNFPDRFSGHQFPNYSSELNVNALLLGDSALYLCASSLAGTPYEQYFGPGTRLTVT.

This clone was counted at least ten times. The read is 3 residues too short to cover the CDR3 end, so that end is filled in from the germline J gene. V is TRBV30 and J is TRBJ1-2; TRBD1 might be the D (5 bases). The CDR3 is 13 residues long. Germline loops: CDR1 GTSNPN, CDR2 SVGIG (reference sequence). Trimming removed 3 bases at V and 4 bases at J, with 12 bases between. The sequenced part of the CDR3 DNA is TGTGCCTGGAGCGCCGACAGTTCCTATGGC. This codes for CAWSADSSYG. The whole CDR3 protein is CAWSADSSYGYTF.

At least ten counts were recorded for this clone. The read comes to an end 3 residues before the CDR3 does, leaving the germline J gene to fill in the end. J is TRBJ2-1 and V is TRBV29-1, with TRBD2 matching over 9 bases. Trimming cost V 7 bases and J 2 bases; bases outside gene matches: 6. The CDR3 has 14 amino acids. Per the germline V gene, CDR1 is SQVTM and CDR2 is ANQGSEA. The CDR3 sequence: CSASRTSAYNEQFF. The CDR3 DNA, read in part, is TGCAGCGCTTCCCGGACTAGCGCCTACAATGAG.

This clone was observed at least ten times. The missing CDR3 end, 3 residues past where the read stops, is filled in from the germline J gene. V and J are TRBV30 and TRBJ2-7; TRBD1 agrees at 10 bases. The germline CDR1 and CDR2 sequences are GTSNPN and SVGIG (reference sequence). This CDR3 contains 13 residues. The CDR3 loop is CAGGRQGAVEQYF. CDR3 DNA (partial): TGTGCGGGGGGGAGACAGGGGGCCGTCGAG. The whole variable domain, remainder taken from reference TRBV30 and TRBJ2-7, is SQTIHQWPATLVQPVGSPLSLECTVEGTSNPNLYWYRQAAGRGLQLLFYSVGIGQISSEVPQNLSASRPQDRQFILSSKKLLLSDSGFYLCAGGRQGAVEQYFGPGTRLTVT.

This clone was detected ten times or more. With the read ending 3 residues before the CDR3 end, the germline J gene is used to fill in that end. The rearrangement links TRBV20-1 to TRBJ2-3, with no clear D. V lost 5 bases, J lost 6 bases, and 21 bases lay in between. This CDR3 region has 15 residues. CDR1 and CDR2 from the germline V gene are DFQATT and SNEGSKA (reference sequence). The chain's CDR3 is CSAYPPRRSTDTQYF. Incomplete CDR3 DNA: TGCAGTGCTTATCCCCCTCGGCGGTCGACCGATACG.

This clone was counted at least ten times. With the read ending 3 residues before the CDR3 end, the germline J gene is used to fill in that end. V usage is TRBV5-1 and J usage is TRBJ2-1; 8 bases align to TRBD2. This CDR3 contains 18 residues. Germline V gene sequence: CDR1 SGHRS, CDR2 YFSETQ. The V gene end was trimmed by 4 bases and the J gene end by 2 bases; junction bases not matched to a gene: 14. The sequenced part of the CDR3 DNA is TGCGCCAGCAGCCCGGGAGGGCGTGACAGGTCAGCCTACAATGAG. Translated: CASSPGGRDRSAYNE. The entire CDR3 protein reads CASSPGGRDRSAYNEQFF.

This clone was seen repeatedly, ten times or more. The CDR3 is cut off 3 residues early in the read; its end comes from the germline J gene. The chain couples TRBV20-1 to TRBJ2-3; 9 bases fit TRBD2. With V trimmed by 7 bases and J by 0 bases, 8 bases remained unmatched. This CDR3 has 15 residues. Germline values: CDR1 DFQATT, CDR2 SNEGSKA (reference sequence). The CDR3 DNA, read in part, is TGCAGTGTAGCCCTAGCGGGAACTAGCACAGATACG. Translated, it gives CSVALAGTSTDT. The entire CDR3 protein is CSVALAGTSTDTQYF.

Turning to this clone: The read terminates 3 residues before the CDR3 end, so the remaining end is supplied by the germline J gene. The chain has TRBV7-3 and TRBJ1-2, with D unresolved. This CDR3 is 16 amino acids long. CDR1 is SGHTA, CDR2 FQGTGA, per germline. CDR3 region: CASSLGLAGGTDTYTF. The CDR3 DNA, read in part, is TGTGCCAGCAGCCTCGGACTAGCGGGAGGCACAGATACC.

This clone was counted ten times or more. The CDR3 end falls 3 residues outside the read, so it is completed with the germline J gene. The rearrangement links TRBV5-6 to TRBJ2-2; 8 bases agree with TRBD1. Trimming at V came to 4 bases and at J to 6 bases, leaving 5 bases not matched to a gene. CDR1 and CDR2 from the germline V gene are SGHDT and YYEEEE. The CDR3 extends over 14 amino acids. This CDR3 reads CASSPTGGPGELFF. The CDR3 DNA, read in part, is TGTGCCAGCAGCCCTACAGGGGGACCCGGGGAG.

In its sample, this clone was seen many times. CDR3 protein: CASSQEWGGETQYF. CDR3 DNA (partial): TGTGCCAGCAGCCAAGAGTGGGGGGGAGAGACC. The chain combines TRBV4-2 with TRBJ2-5, with 7 bases lining up with TRBD2. The sequence runs out 3 residues before the end of the CDR3; the remainder is reconstructed from the germline J gene. This CDR3 is built from 14 residues. Trimming cost V 0 bases and J 4 bases; bases outside gene matches: 2. CDR1 and CDR2 from the germline V gene are LGHNA and YNFKEQ.

This clone was seen at least ten times. The CDR3 bases that were read are TGCGCCAGCAGCTCGGGAGGGACTAGCGGACAAGAGACC. This translates into CASSSGGTSGQET. The full CDR3 protein is CASSSGGTSGQETQYF. This chain connects TRBV5-1 to TRBJ2-5, with TRBD2 matching over 11 bases. The read terminates 3 residues before the CDR3 end, so the remaining end is supplied by the germline J gene. CDR1 is SGHRS, CDR2 YFSETQ, per germline. The CDR3 is made up of 16 amino acids. J lost 2 bases, V lost 3 bases, and 6 bases had no gene match. Using reference TRBV5-1 and TRBJ2-5 for the parts outside the CDR3, the full variable domain is KAGVTQTPRYLIKTRGQQVTLSCSPISGHRSVSWYQQTPGQGLQFLFEYFSETQRNKGNFPGRFSGRQFSNSRSEMNVSTLELGDSALYLCASSSGGTSGQETQYFGPGTRLLVL.

This clone was counted at least ten times. Germline is not matched at one junction end, which may reflect a read error. Read coverage stops 3 residues before the CDR3 terminus; the germline J gene supplies the remainder. The genes are TRBV18 and TRBJ1-5; D uncertain. Germline V lookup: CDR1 KGHSH, CDR2 LQKENI. The CDR3 is made up of 14 amino acids. Partial CDR3 DNA: TGTGTCAGCTCACCCGGCGGGAGCAATCAGCCC. The encoded protein is CVSSPGGSNQP. The entire CDR3 protein is CVSSPGGSNQPQHF.

This clone was found many times. The observed sequence ends 3 residues before the CDR3 terminus, with the missing tail filled in from the germline J gene. This sequence joins TRBV12-3 or TRBV12-4 and TRBJ2-3; unclear D gene. Trimming left V 4 bases short and J 2 bases short, with 7 bases between. CDR3 length: 13 amino acids. CDR3 bases read: TGTGCCAGCAGTTCCACTAACACAGATACG. Its protein is CASSSTNTDT. The whole CDR3 sequence is CASSSTNTDTQYF.

This clone was picked up many times. Read sequence stops 3 residues before the CDR3 end, and the germline J gene provides the missing end. This chain uses TRBV5-1 with TRBJ2-3; 8 nucleotides align to TRBD1. Germline values: CDR1 SGHRS, CDR2 YFSETQ. The CDR3 covers 15 residues. V lost 3 bases to trimming and J lost 3 bases; unmatched junction nucleotides: 6. The CDR3 bases that were read are TGCGCCAGCAGCTCCCGGGACAGGCGTACAGATACG. Residues: CASSSRDRRTDT. In full, the CDR3 is CASSSRDRRTDTQYF.

This chain's CDR3 is CASSLSGTGPDTQYF. The sequenced CDR3 bases are TGTGCCAGCAGCCTATCCGGGACAGGGCCAGATACG. The chain carries TRBV7-2 and TRBJ2-3, with 9 bases fitting TRBD1. The read stops 3 residues short of the end of the CDR3; the missing end is completed from the germline J gene. The CDR3 is 15 residues long. Trimming at V came to 5 bases and at J to 4 bases, leaving 7 bases not matched to a gene. In germline, CDR1 is SGHTA, CDR2 FQGNSA.

This clone appeared many times. The read comes to an end 3 residues before the CDR3 does, leaving the germline J gene to fill in the end. This chain connects TRBV7-8 to TRBJ2-1, with D tentatively TRBD1 (5 bases). This CDR3 comprises 18 residues. V lost 5 bases and J lost 5, with 25 bases in between. In germline, CDR1 is SGHVS, CDR2 FQNEAQ. The CDR3: CASSPPSGWKKGNNEQFF. CDR3 DNA, as far as it was read: TGTGCCAGCAGCCCGCCCAGTGGGTGGAAAAAGGGGAACAATGAG.

This clone was seen ten or more times. The CDR3 is CSALAGGGQETQYF. The CDR3 DNA, read in part, is TGCAGTGCCTTAGCGGGAGGGGGGCAAGAGACC. This rearrangement joins TRBV20-1 to TRBJ2-5, with 11 bases aligning to TRBD2. Read sequence stops 3 residues before the CDR3 end, and the germline J gene provides the missing end. The trim removed 6 bases at V and 2 bases at J, leaving 5 bases unmatched. This CDR3 is 14 amino acids long. Germline V CDR1 and CDR2: DFQATT, SNEGSKA (reference sequence).